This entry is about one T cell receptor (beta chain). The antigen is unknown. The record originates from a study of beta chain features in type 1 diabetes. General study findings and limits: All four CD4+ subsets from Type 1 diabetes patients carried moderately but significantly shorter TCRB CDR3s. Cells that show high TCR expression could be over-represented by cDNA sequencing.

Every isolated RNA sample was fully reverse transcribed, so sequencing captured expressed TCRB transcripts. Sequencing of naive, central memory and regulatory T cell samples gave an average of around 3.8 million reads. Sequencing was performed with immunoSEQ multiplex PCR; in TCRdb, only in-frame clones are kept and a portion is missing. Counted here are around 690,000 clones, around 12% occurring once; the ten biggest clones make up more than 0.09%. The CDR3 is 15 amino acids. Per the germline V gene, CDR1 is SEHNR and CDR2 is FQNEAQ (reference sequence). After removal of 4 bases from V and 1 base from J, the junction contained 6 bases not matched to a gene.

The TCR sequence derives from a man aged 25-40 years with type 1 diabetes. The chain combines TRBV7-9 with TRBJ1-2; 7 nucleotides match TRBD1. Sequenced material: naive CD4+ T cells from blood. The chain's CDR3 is CASSSTGTVNYGYTF. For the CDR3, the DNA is TGTGCCAGCAGCTCCACCGGGACAGTTAACTATGGCTACACCTTC.